The T cell receptor (beta chain) described here comes from a study of blood T cell repertoires in COVID-19. Trimming at V came to 4 bases and at J to 1 base, leaving 6 bases not matched to a gene. The CDR3 totals 15 residues. Germline-derived CDR1 and CDR2 are SGDLS and YYNGEE. Grouping used clinical history reported by participants in a survey and questionnaire. Either two negative PCRs, clearance, or symptom resolution qualified Cohort 3 donors as recovered. Methods used by the authors: The authors estimated nucleated cell counts from reference gene primer amplification. Using immunoSEQ multiplex PCR, the repertoire was profiled, and TCRdb retains in-frame clones only, with some absent. The V and J calls and clone size are taken from that table; D and trimming were inferred from the DNA. The table includes some 170,000 clones, more than 80% detected once.

This receptor was identified in a man between 35 and 55 years old who had recovered from COVID-19. The chain combines TRBV9 with TRBJ2-3; 7 bases agree with TRBD1. Input material: PBMCs or T cells enriched from blood (not recorded which). The CDR3 DNA follows: TGTGCCAGCAGCCCATGGGACAGTCGCACAGATACGCAGTATTTT. Protein: CASSPWDSRTDTQYF.